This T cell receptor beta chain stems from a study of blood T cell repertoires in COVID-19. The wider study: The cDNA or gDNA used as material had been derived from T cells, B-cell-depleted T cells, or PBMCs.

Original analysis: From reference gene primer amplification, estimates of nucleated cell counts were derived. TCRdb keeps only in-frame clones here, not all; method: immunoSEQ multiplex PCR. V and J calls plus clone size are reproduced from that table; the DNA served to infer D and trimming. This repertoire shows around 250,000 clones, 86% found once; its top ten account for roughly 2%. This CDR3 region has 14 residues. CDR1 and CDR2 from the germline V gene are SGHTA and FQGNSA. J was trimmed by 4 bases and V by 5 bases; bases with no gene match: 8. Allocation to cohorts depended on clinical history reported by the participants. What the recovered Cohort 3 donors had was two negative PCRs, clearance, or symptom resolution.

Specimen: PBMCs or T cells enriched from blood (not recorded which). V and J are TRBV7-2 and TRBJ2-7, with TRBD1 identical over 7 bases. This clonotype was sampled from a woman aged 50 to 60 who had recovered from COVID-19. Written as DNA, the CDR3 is TGTGCCAGCAGCCGGGACAGTTACCTTTACGAGCAGTACTTC. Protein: CASSRDSYLYEQYF.